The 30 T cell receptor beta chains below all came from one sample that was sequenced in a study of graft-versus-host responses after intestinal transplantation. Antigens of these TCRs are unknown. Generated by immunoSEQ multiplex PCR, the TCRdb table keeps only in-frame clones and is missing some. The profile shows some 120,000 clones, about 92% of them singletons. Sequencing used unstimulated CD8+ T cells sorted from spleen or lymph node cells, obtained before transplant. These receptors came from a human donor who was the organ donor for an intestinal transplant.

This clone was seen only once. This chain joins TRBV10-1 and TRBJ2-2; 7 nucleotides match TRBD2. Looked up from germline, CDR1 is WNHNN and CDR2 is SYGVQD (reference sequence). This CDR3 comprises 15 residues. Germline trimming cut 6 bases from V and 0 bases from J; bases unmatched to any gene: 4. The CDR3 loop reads CASSHTSANTGELFF. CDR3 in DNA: TGCGCCAGCAGCCATACTAGCGCGAACACCGGGGAGCTGTTTTTT.

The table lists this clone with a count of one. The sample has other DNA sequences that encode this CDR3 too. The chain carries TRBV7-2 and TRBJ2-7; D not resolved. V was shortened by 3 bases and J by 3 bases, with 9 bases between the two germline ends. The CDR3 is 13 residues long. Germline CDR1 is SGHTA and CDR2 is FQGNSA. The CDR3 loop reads CASSLGSHYEQYF. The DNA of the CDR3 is TGTGCCAGCAGCTTGGGGTCCCACTACGAGCAGTACTTC.

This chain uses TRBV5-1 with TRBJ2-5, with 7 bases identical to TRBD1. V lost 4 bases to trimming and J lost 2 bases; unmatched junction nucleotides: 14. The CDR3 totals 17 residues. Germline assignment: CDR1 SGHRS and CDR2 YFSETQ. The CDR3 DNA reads TGCGCCAGCAGCCCATTGGCGCTGGGACAGTTACAAGAGACCCAGTACTTC. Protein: CASSPLALGQLQETQYF. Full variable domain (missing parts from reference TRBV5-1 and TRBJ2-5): KAGVTQTPRYLIKTRGQQVTLSCSPISGHRSVSWYQQTPGQGLQFLFEYFSETQRNKGNFPGRFSGRQFSNSRSEMNVSTLELGDSALYLCASSPLALGQLQETQYFGPGTRLLVL.

The CDR3 region is CASSRTGGNEQFF. CDR3 sequence (DNA): TGTGCCAGCAGCCGGACAGGGGGGAATGAGCAGTTCTTC. V usage is TRBV5-4 and J usage is TRBJ2-1; TRBD1 aligns across 10 bases. V lost 4 bases and J lost 7; bases outside the gene matches: 2. CDR1 and CDR2 (germline): SGHNT, YYREEE (reference sequence). This CDR3 region has 13 residues.

This CDR3 reads CASSVAFRFSGNTIYF. Here the CDR3 DNA reads TGTGCCAGCAGCGTAGCATTCAGGTTCTCTGGAAACACCATATATTTT. The chain couples TRBV9 to TRBJ1-3; D is uncertain. Germline V gene data show CDR1 as SGDLS and CDR2 as YYNGEE. This CDR3 region has 16 residues. Trimming removed 0 bases from V and 0 bases from J, with 10 bases in between.

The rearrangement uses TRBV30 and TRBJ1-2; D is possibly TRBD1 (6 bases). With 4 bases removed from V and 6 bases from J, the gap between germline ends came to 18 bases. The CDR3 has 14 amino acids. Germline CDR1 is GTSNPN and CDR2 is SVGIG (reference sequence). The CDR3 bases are TGTGCCTGGACCCCGGGGGGGCGTATGAATGGCTACACCTTC. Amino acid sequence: CAWTPGGRMNGYTF.

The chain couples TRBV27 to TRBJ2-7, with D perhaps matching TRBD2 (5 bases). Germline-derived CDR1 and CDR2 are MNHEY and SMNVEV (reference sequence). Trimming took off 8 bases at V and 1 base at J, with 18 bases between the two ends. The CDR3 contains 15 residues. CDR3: CASSLGTGWSYEQYF. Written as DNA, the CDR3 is TGTGCCAGCTCATTGGGTACGGGGTGGTCCTACGAGCAGTACTTC.

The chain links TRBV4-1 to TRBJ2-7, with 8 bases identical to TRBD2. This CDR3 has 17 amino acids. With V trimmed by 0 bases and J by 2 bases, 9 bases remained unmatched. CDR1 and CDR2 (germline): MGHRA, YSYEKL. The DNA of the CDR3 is TGCGCCAGCAGCCAAGATCGTCGGGGGGGGGCCCCCTACGAGCAGTACTTC. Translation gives CASSQDRRGGAPYEQYF.

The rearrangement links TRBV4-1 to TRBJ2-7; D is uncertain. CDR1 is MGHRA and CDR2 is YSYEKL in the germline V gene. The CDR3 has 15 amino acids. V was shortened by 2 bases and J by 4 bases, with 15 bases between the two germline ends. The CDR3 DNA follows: TGCGCCAGCAGCCAATCGCGGAGTTCTGTATACGAGCAGTACTTC. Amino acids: CASSQSRSSVYEQYF.

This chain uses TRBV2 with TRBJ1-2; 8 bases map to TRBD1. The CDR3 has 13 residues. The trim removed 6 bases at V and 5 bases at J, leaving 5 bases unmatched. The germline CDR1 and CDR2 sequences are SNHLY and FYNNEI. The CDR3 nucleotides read TGTGCCAGCAGCTTCTGGACAGGGTATGGCTACACCTTC. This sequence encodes CASSFWTGYGYTF. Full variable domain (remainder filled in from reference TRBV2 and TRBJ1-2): EPEVTQTPSHQVTQMGQEVILRCVPISNHLYFYWYRQILGQKVEFLVSFYNNEISEKSEIFDDQFSVERPDGSNFTLKIRSTKLEDSAMYFCASSFWTGYGYTFGSGTRLTVV.

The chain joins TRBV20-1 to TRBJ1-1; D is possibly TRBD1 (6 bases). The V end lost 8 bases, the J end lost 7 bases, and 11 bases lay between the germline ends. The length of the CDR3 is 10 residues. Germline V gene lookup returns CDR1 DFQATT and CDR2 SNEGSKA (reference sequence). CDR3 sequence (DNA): TGCAGTATTCGACAGGATGAAGCTTTCTTT. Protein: CSIRQDEAFF.

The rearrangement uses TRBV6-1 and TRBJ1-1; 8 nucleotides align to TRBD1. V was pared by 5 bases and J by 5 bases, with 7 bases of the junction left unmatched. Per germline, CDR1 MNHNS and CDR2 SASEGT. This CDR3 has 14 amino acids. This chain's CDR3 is CASSKRNRGTEAFF. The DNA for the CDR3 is TGTGCCAGCAGTAAACGAAACAGGGGGACTGAAGCTTTCTTT.

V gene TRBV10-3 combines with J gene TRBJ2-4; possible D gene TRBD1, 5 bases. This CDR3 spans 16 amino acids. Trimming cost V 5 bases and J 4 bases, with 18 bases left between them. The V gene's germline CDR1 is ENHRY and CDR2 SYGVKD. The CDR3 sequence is CAISPRQPVEKNIQYF. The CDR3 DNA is TGTGCCATCAGTCCTAGACAGCCCGTTGAAAAAAACATTCAGTACTTC.

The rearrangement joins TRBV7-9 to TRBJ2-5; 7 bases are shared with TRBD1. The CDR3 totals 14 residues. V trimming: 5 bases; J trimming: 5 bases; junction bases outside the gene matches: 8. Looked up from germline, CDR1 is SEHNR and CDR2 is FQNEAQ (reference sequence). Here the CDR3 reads CASSPDRAEETQYF. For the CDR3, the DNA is TGTGCCAGCAGCCCAGACAGGGCCGAGGAGACCCAGTACTTC. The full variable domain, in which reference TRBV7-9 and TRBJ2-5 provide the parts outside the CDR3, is DTGVSQNPRHKITKRGQNVTFRCDPISEHNRLYWYRQTLGQGPEFLTYFQNEAQLEKSRLLSDRFSAERPKGSFSTLEIQRTEQGDSAMYLCASSPDRAEETQYFGPGTRLLVL.

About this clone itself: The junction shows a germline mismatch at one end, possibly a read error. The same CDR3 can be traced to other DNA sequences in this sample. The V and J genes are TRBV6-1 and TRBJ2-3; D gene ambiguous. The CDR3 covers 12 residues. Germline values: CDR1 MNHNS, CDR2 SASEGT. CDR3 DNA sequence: TGTGCCAGCAGGGGCGACACAGATACTCAGTATTTT. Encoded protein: CASRGDTDTQYF.

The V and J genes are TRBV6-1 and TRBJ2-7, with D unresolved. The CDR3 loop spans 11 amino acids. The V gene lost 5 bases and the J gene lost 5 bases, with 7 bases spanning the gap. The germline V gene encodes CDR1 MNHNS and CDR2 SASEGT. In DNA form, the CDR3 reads TGTGCCAGCAGTTACAGCCACGAGCAGTACTTC. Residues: CASSYSHEQYF.

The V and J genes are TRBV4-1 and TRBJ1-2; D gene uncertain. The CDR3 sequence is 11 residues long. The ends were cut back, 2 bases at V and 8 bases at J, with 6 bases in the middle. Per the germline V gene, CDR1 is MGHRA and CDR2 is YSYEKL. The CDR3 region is CASSQFFGYTF. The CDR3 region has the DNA TGCGCCAGCAGCCAATTCTTCGGCTACACCTTC.

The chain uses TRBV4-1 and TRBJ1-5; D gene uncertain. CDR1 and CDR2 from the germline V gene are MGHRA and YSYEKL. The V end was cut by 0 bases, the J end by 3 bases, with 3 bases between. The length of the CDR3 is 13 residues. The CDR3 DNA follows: TGCGCCAGCAGCCAAGAGACCAATCAGCCCCAGCATTTT. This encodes CASSQETNQPQHF.

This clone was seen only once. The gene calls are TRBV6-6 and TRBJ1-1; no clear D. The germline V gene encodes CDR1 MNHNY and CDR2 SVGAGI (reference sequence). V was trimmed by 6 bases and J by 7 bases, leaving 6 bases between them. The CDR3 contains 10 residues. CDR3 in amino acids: CASRSNEAFF. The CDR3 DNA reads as TGTGCCAGCAGGTCAAATGAAGCTTTCTTT.

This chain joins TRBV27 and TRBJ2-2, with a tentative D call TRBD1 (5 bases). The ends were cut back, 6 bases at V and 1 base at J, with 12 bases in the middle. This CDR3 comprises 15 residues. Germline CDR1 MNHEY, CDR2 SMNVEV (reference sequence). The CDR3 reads CASSYRTGNTGELFF. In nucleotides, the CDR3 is TGTGCCAGCAGCTACCGAACAGGGAACACCGGGGAGCTGTTTTTT.

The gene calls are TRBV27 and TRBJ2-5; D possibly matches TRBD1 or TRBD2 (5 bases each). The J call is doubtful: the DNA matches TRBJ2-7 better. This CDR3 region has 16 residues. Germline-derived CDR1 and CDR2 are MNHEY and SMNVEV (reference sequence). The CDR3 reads CASSLQAGKDLNEQYF. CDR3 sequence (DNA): TGTGCCAGCAGTTTACAGGCAGGGAAGGACTTAAACGAGCAGTACTTC.

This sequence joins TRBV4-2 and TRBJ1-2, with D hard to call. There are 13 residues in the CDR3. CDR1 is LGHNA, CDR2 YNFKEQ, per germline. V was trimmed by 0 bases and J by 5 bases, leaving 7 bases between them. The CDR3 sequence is CASSQDAGYGYTF. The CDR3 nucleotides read TGTGCCAGCAGCCAAGATGCAGGTTATGGCTACACCTTC.

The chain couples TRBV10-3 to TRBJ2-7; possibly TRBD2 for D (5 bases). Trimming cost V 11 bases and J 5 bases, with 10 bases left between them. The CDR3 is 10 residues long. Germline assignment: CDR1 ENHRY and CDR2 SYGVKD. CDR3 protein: CAAGGHEQYF. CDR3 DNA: TGTGCCGCTGGCGGGCACGAGCAGTACTTC.

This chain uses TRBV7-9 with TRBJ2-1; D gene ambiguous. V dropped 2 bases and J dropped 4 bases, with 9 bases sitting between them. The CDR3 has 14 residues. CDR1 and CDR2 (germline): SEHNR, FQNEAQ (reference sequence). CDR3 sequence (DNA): TGTGCCAGCAGCTTATGGGAAAGATACAATGAGCAGTTCTTC. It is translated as CASSLWERYNEQFF.

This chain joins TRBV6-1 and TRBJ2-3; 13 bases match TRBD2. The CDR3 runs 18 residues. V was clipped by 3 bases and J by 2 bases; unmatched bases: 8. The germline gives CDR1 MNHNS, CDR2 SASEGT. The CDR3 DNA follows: TGTGCCAGCAGTGACGTAACTAGCGGGAGGGGGATCACAGATACGCAGTATTTT. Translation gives CASSDVTSGRGITDTQYF.

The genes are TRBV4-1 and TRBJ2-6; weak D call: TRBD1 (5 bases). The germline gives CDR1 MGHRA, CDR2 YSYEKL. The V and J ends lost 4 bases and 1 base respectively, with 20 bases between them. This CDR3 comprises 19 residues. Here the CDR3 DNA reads TGCGCCAGCAGCCCCACCCCGACAGAATTTAATTCTGGGGCCAACGTCCTGACTTTC. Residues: CASSPTPTEFNSGANVLTF.

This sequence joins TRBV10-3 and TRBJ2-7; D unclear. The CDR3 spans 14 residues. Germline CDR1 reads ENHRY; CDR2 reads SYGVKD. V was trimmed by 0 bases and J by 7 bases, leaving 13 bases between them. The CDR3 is CAISESPPPGEQYF. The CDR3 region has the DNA TGTGCCATCAGTGAGTCGCCGCCCCCCGGGGAGCAGTACTTC.

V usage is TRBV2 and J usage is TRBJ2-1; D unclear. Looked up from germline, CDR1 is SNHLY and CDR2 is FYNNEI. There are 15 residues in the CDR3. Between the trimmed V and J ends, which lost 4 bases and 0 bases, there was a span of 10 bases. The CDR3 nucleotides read TGTGCCAGCAGTGTGTCTCAAAGCTCCTACAATGAGCAGTTCTTC. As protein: CASSVSQSSYNEQFF.

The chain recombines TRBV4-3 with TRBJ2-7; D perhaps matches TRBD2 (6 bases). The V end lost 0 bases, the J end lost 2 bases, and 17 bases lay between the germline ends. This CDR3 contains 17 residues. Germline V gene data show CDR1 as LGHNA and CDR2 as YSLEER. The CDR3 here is CASSQELGWGLAYEQYF. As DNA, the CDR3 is TGCGCCAGCAGCCAAGAGTTGGGGTGGGGACTCGCCTACGAGCAGTACTTC.

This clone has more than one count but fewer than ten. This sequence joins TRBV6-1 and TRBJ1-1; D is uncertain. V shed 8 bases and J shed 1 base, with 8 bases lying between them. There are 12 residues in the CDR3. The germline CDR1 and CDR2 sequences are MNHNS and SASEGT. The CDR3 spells CASQAANTEAFF. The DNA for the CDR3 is TGTGCCAGCCAGGCAGCGAACACTGAAGCTTTCTTT.